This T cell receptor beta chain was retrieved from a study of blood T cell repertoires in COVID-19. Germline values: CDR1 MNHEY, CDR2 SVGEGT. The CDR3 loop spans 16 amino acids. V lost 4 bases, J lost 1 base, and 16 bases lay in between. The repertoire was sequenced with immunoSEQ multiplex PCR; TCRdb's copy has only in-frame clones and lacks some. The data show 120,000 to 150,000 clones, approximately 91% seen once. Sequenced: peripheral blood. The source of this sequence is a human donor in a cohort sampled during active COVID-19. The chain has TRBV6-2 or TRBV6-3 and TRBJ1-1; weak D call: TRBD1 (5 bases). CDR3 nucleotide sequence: TGTGCCAGCAGTTCTGGCGGGGCAGTAAGGAACACTGAAGCTTTCTTT. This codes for CASSSGGAVRNTEAFF.